These T cell receptor beta chains were read from a single sample in a study of cytomegalovirus exposure and HLA in healthy donors. Assay: immunoSEQ multiplex PCR; the TCRdb copy retains only in-frame clones and omits some. This sample's table reports about 110,000 clones. The material sequenced was PBMCs. The receptors stem from a man between 50 and 59 years old in good health and CMV-seronegative. CDR3s include the opening cysteine and the closing phenylalanine or tryptophan. The D gene is left open where the match is weak.

TRBJ2-7	TRBV21-1	.	TGTGCCCGGGGGGGGAACTACGAGCAGTACTTC	CARGGNYEQYF
TRBJ2-7	TRBV7-9	.	TGTGCCAGCAGCCCCCGATCGGGTGTCTACGAGCAGTACTTC	CASSPRSGVYEQYF
TRBJ1-5	TRBV4-3	TRBD1	TGCGCCAGCAGCCAGACTCAGGGGGCGGCTCAGCCCCAGCATTTT	CASSQTQGAAQPQHF
TRBJ1-5	TRBV7-9	.	TGTGCCAGCAGCTCCTCTCAGGGTAGCCATCAGCCCCAGCATTTT	CASSSSQGSHQPQHF
TRBJ1-1	TRBV9	.	TGTGCCAGCAGCGTAGCTACAGGGATGGACACTGAAGCTTTCTTT	CASSVATGMDTEAFF
TRBJ2-1	TRBV7-7	TRBD2	TGTGCTAGCAGCAGCGGGACTCACAATGAGCAGTTCTTC	CASSSGTHNEQFF
TRBJ2-3	TRBV5-1	.	TGCGCCACCAGACCCATTTCCGGAGATACGCAGTATTTT	CATRPISGDTQYF
TRBJ1-2	TRBV6-5	.	TGTGCCAGCAGTCGCCTGGGGACTTATGGCTACACCTTC	CASSRLGTYGYTF
TRBJ2-2	TRBV19	TRBD2	TGTGCCAGTAGTGCCCGACTAGCGACAAACACCGGGGAGCTGTTTTTT	CASSARLATNTGELFF
TRBJ1-5	TRBV19	.	TGTGCCAGTAGTATCCCAGAGGGACAGCCCCAGCATTTT	CASSIPEGQPQHF
TRBJ1-4	TRBV9	TRBD1	TGTGCCAGCAGCCCATTGACAGGGGGCGTAGAAAATGAAAAACTGTTTTTT	CASSPLTGGVENEKLFF
TRBJ2-7	TRBV7-2	TRBD1	TGTGCCAGCAGCTCACGGACAGGGGCCGTGCCTCGCGACGAGCAGTACTTC	CASSSRTGAVPRDEQYF
TRBJ2-2	TRBV18	.	TGTGCCAGCTCACCACCCGAGGGTTCGAACACCGGGGAGCTGTTTTTT	CASSPPEGSNTGELFF
TRBJ2-2	TRBV7-4	TRBD2	TGTGCCAGCAGCTGCCTGGGACTAGCGGGAGGGACCGGCGGCACCGGGGAGCTGTTTTTT	CASSCLGLAGGTGGTGELFF
TRBJ1-5	TRBV5-4	TRBD1	TGTGCCAGCAGCCTGGACAGGGGTCGACAGCCCCAGCATTTT	CASSLDRGRQPQHF
TRBJ1-1	TRBV19	TRBD1	TGTGCCAGTAGGACAGGGGCGAGAGCTTTCTTT	CASRTGARAFF
TRBJ2-1	TRBV29-1	TRBD1	TGCAGCGTTACCGGGACAGGGAGCTCCTACAATGAGCAGTTCTTC	CSVTGTGSSYNEQFF
TRBJ1-1	TRBV11-2	TRBD1	TGTGCCAGCAGCCCAGGGGGGTCGCGCGCTGAAGCTTTCTTT	CASSPGGSRAEAFF
TRBJ2-7	TRBV7-6	TRBD1	TGTGCCAGCAGCGCCGGGACAGGGCAGACCTACGAGCAGTACTTC	CASSAGTGQTYEQYF
TRBJ2-7	TRBV9	.	TGTGCCAGCAGCGTGTCGCGGAACTCCTACGAGCAGTACTTC	CASSVSRNSYEQYF
TRBJ2-1	TRBV9	TRBD2	TGTGCCAGCAGCGCGCTAGCGGGCCTCTACAATGAGCAGTTCTTC	CASSALAGLYNEQFF
TRBJ2-5	TRBV5-1	TRBD1	TGCGCCAGCAGCTGGGGACAGGGACAAGAGACCCAGTACTTC	CASSWGQGQETQYF
TRBJ2-3	TRBV6-5	TRBD2	TGTGCCAGCAGTTACTCGTCTAGCGGTGGCACAGATACGCAGTATTTT	CASSYSSSGGTDTQYF
TRBJ1-2	TRBV6-6	TRBD1	TGTGCCAGCAGTTTTCCGGGACAGGGGAACTATGGCTACACCTTC	CASSFPGQGNYGYTF
TRBJ2-7	TRBV2	TRBD1	TGTGCCAGCAGGAAAGACAGGGGGTACTCCTACGAGCAGTACTTC	CASRKDRGYSYEQYF
TRBJ2-7	TRBV11-2	TRBD1	TGTGCCAGCAGCTTCGACAGGGGAATATACGAGCAGTACTTC	CASSFDRGIYEQYF
TRBJ1-1	TRBV27	.	TGTGCCAGCAGTTTAGAAGGGCAGGGGAGCACTGAAGCTTTCTTT	CASSLEGQGSTEAFF